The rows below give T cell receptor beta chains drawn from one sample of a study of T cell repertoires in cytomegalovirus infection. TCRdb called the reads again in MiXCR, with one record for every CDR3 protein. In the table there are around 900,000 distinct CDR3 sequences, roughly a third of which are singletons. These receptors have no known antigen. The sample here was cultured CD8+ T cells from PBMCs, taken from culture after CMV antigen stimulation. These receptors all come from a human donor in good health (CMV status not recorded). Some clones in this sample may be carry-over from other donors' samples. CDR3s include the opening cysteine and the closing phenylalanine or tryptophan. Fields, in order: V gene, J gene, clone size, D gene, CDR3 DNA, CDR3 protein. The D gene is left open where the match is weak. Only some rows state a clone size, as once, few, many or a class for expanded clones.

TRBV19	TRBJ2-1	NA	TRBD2	TGTGCCAGTAGTGCAGCGGGGGCCTCCTACAATGAGCAGTTCTTC	CASSAAGASYNEQFF
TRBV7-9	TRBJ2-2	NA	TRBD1	TGTGCCAGCAGCTTATTTTCTGGACAGGGAAACACCGGGGCGCTGTTTTTT	CASSLFSGQGNTGALFF
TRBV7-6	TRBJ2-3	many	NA	TGTGCCAGCAGCTTAGGACAAGGCCTTCAGTATTTT	CASSLGQGLQYF
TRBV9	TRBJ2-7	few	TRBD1	TGTGCCAGCAGCGTGGGGACAGGGATAAGAACCTACGAGCAGTACTTC	CASSVGTGIRTYEQYF
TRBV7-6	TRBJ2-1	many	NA	TGTGCCAGCACCCCGCGAGGGAACAATGAGCAGTTCTTC	CASTPRGNNEQFF
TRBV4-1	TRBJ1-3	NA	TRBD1	TGCGCCAGCAGCCACCTGGGACAGGGAAACACCATATATTTT	CASSHLGQGNTIYF
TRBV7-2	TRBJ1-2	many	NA	TGTGCCAGCAGCTTATACATGAAAGACACGCCGCCTAGCTATGGCTACACCTTC	CASSLYMKDTPPSYGYTF
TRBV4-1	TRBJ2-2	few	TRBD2	TGCGCCAGCAGCCAATTTGTAGCGGGGAACACCGGGGAGCTGTTTTTT	CASSQFVAGNTGELFF
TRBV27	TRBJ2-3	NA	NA	TGTGCCAGCAGTTTATCGCCAGGGATCACAGATACGCAGTATTTT	CASSLSPGITDTQYF
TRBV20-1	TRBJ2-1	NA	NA	TGCAGTGCTAGACCCGGAGAAGTTAGCGGCAAAATGGAGAATCAGTTCTTC	CSARPGEVSGKMENQFF
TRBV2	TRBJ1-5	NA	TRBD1	TGTGCCAGCACCTACGCCCCGGGACAGGGGGACAATCAGCCCCAGCATTTT	CASTYAPGQGDNQPQHF
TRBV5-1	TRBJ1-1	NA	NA	TGCGCCAGCAGCTCGGGTCTTGGGGCTTTCTTT	CASSSGLGAFF
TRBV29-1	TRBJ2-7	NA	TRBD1	TGCAGCGCTCACCTTACTTTCCGGACAGGGGGCTACGAGCAGTACTTC	CSAHLTFRTGGYEQYF
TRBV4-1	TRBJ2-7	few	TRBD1	TGCGCCAGCAGCCAAGGCCCCGGGACAGAAAAGTACGAGCAGTACTTC	CASSQGPGTEKYEQYF
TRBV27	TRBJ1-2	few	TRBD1	TGTGCCAGCAGTTTAGCGGGACAGGGGGCCTCTAACTATGGCTACACCTTC	CASSLAGQGASNYGYTF
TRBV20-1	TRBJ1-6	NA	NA	TGCAGTGCTAGCCCGGACCTGCTTCTAGAGAGGGATTCACCCCTCCACTTT	CSASPDLLLERDSPLHF
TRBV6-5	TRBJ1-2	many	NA	TGTGCCAGCAGTTACTCGTCCCAAAACTATGGCTACACCTTC	CASSYSSQNYGYTF
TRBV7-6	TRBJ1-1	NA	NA	TGTGCCAGCAGCTTAATCCAGGGACTGAACACTGAAGCTTTCTTT	CASSLIQGLNTEAFF
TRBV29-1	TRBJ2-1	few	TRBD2	TGCAGCTCGGGTCCTAGCGGGGGGCCACCATCGAGCTCCTACAATGAGCAGTTCTTC	CSSGPSGGPPSSSYNEQFF
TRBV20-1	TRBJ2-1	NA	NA	TGCAGTGCTAAAGGAGCGCAGTTCTTC	CSAKGAQFF
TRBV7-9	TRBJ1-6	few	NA	TGTGCCAGCAGGGCCCCCGGGACACTCTATAATTCACCCCTCCACTTT	CASRAPGTLYNSPLHF
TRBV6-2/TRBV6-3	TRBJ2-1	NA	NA	TGTGCCAGCAGTTACTCGAGGTCAGGACACAACTACAATGAGCAGTTCTTC	CASSYSRSGHNYNEQFF
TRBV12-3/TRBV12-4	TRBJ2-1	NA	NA	TGTGCCAGCAGTCTCGGACGGTACAACAATGAGCAGTTCTTC	CASSLGRYNNEQFF
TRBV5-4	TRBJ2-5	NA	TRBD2	TGTGCCAGCAGCTCGCTAGCGGGGGCCGGCCAAGAGACCCAGTACTTC	CASSSLAGAGQETQYF
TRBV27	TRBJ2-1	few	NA	TGTGCCAGCAGTTGGACAGGTAGCGGTGAGCAGTTCTTC	CASSWTGSGEQFF
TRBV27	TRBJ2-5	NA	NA	TGTGCCAGCAGTCTCATAAGGGAAGGGTGGCAAGACACCCAGTACTTC	CASSLIREGWQDTQYF
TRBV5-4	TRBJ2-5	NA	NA	TGTGCCAGCAGCACTCCCCGGGATCCCTCAGAGACCCAGTACTTC	CASSTPRDPSETQYF
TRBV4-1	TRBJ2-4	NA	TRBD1	TGCGCCAGCAGCCAAGGCAGGGGGCGTACCAAAAACATTCAGTACTTC	CASSQGRGRTKNIQYF
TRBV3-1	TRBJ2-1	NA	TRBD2	TGTGCCAGCAGCCCTAGCGGCCTTTACAATGAGCAGTTCTTC	CASSPSGLYNEQFF
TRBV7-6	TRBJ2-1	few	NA	TGTGCCAGCAGCTACCCGGGCCCCCCCAATGAGCAGTTCTTC	CASSYPGPPNEQFF
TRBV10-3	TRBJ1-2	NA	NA	TGTGCCATCAGTGAGTCGACTGCCTATAACTATGGCTACACCTTC	CAISESTAYNYGYTF
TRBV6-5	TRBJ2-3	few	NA	TGTGCCAGCAGTTCATCCGGGCCGCACCCAGATACGCAGTATTTT	CASSSSGPHPDTQYF
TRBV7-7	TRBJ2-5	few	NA	TGTGCTAGCAGCTGGGTCGGGGAAGAGACCCAGTACTTC	CASSWVGEETQYF
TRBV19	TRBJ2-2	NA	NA	TGTGCCAGTAGTATTGGGGCCGGCACCGGGGAGCTGTTTTTT	CASSIGAGTGELFF
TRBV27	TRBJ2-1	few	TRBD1	TGTGCCAGCACCCCCACCTGGGTCAGGGGGTGGAATGAGCAGTTCTTC	CASTPTWVRGWNEQFF
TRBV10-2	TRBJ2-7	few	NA	TGCGCCAGCAGTATCGGACATGACTACGAGCAGTACTTC	CASSIGHDYEQYF
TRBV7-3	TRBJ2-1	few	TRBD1	TGTGCCAGCAGCCGGGACAGCCGCTCCTACAATGAGCAGTTCTTC	CASSRDSRSYNEQFF
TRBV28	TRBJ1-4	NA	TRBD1	TGTGCCAGCAGCATAGGACAGGGGCGGTCTAATGAAAAACTGTTTTTT	CASSIGQGRSNEKLFF
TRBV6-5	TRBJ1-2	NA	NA	TGTGCCAGCAGTTATTTTCGGGACGGAGGCTACACCTTC	CASSYFRDGGYTF
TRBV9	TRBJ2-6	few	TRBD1	TGTGCCAGCAGCGTACGGACAGGGGCCTCTGGGGCCAACGTCCTGACTTTC	CASSVRTGASGANVLTF